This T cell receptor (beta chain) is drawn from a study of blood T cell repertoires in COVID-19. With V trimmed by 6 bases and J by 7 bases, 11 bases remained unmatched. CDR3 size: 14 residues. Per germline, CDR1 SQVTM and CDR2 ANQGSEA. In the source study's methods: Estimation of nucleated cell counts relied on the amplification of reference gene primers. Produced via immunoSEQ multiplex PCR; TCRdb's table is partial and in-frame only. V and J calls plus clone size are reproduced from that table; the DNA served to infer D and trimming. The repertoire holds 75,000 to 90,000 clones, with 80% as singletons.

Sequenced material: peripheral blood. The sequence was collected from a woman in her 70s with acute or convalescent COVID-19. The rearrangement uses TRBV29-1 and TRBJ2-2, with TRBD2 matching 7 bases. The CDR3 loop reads CSVVGLGKSGELFF. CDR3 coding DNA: TGCAGCGTGGTCGGACTAGGAAAGAGCGGGGAGCTGTTTTTT.